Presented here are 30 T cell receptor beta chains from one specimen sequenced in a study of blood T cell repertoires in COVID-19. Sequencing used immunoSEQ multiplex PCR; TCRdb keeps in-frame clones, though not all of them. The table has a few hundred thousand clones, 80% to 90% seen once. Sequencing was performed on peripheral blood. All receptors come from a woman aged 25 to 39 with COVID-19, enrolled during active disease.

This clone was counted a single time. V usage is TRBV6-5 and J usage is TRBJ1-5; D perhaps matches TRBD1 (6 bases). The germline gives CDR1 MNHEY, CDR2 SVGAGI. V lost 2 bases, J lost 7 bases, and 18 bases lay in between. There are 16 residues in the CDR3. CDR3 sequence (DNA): TGTGCCAGCAGTTACCTCGGCGGGGGCGCAGGACAGCCCCAGCATTTT. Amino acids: CASSYLGGGAGQPQHF.

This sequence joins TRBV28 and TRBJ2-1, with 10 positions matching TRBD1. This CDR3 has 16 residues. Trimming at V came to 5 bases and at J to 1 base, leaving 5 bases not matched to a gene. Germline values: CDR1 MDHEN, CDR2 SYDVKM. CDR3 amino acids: CASSDRGRGSYNEQFF. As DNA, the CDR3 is TGTGCCAGCAGTGACAGGGGGCGCGGATCCTACAATGAGCAGTTCTTC.

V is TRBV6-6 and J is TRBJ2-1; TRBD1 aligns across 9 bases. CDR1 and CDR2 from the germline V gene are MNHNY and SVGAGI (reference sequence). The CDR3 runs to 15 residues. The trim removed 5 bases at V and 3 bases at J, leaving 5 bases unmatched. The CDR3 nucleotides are TGTGCCAGCAGTCTCCGGGACAGGGTCTACAATGAGCAGTTCTTC. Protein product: CASSLRDRVYNEQFF.

CDR3 DNA: TGTGCCAGCAGTTACCCCCGGGTTCTCTCTCTCGAGCAGTACTTC. Protein: CASSYPRVLSLEQYF. The genes are TRBV6-6 and TRBJ2-7; D call uncertain. The CDR3 spans 15 residues. Trimming stripped 2 bases from V and 6 bases from J, with 17 bases between. Germline V gene lookup returns CDR1 MNHNY and CDR2 SVGAGI (reference sequence).

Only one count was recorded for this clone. The CDR3 protein is CASSSGLPPYNEQFF. The CDR3 region has the DNA TGTGCCAGCAGTTCAGGGCTGCCTCCCTACAATGAGCAGTTCTTC. This chain uses TRBV28 with TRBJ2-1; D might be TRBD1 (5 bases). Germline lookup yields CDR1 MDHEN and CDR2 SYDVKM. The CDR3 is 15 amino acids. The V gene lost 4 bases and the J gene lost 2 bases, with 12 bases spanning the gap.

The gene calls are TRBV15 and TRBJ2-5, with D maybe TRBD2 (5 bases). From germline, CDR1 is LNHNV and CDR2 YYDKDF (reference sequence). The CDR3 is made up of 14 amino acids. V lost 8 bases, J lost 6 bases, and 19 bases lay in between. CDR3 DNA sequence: TGTGCCACCCTCGGGCGGGCTTCGGAACAGACCCAGTACTTC. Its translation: CATLGRASEQTQYF. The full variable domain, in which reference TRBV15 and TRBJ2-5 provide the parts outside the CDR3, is DAMVIQNPRYQVTQFGKPVTLSCSQTLNHNVMYWYQQKSSQAPKLLFHYYDKDFNNEADTPDNFQSRRPNTSFCFLDIRSPGLGDTAMYLCATLGRASEQTQYFGPGTRLLVL.

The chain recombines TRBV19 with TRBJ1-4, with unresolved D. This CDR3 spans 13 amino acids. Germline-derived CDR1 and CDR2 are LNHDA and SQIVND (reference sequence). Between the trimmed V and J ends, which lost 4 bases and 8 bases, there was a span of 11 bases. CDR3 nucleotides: TGTGCCAGTAGTAAACAGCCAAAAGAAAAACTGTTTTTT. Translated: CASSKQPKEKLFF.

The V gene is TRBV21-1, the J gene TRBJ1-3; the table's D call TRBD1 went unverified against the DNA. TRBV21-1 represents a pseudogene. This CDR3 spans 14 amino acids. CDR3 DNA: TGTGCCAGCACCCTACAGGGATCTGGAAACACCATATATTTT. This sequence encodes CASTLQGSGNTIYF.

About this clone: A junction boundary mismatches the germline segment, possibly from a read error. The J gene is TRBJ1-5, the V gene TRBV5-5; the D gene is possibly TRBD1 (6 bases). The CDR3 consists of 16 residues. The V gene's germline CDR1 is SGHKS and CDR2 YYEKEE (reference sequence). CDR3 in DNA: TGTGCCAGCAGTTTGGGAGGACAGCGCCTTCATCAGCCCCAGCATTTT. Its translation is CASSLGGQRLHQPQHF.

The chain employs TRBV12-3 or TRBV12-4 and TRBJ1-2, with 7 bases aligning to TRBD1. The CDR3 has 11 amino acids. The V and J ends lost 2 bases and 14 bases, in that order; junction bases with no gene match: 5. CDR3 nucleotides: TGTGCCAGCAGTTTAAGGGGGCGGAATACCTTC. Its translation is CASSLRGRNTF.

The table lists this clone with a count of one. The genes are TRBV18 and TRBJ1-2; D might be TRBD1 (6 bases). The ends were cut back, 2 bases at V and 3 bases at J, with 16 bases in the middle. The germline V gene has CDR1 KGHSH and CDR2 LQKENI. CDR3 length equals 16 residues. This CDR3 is CASSPGTWGPDYGYTF. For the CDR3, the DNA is TGTGCCAGCTCACCAGGAACGTGGGGGCCCGACTATGGCTACACCTTC.

The CDR3 DNA reads as TGTGCCAGCAGCCAAAGCGGAGTCGGGTATTTT. Its protein is CASSQSGVGYF. The V and J genes are TRBV3-1 (or the pseudogene TRBV3-2) and TRBJ2-3; perhaps TRBD2 as D (5 bases). V was trimmed by 2 bases and J by 14 bases, leaving 11 bases between them. Per the germline V gene, CDR1 is LGHDT and CDR2 is YNNKEL (reference sequence). The CDR3 extends over 11 amino acids.

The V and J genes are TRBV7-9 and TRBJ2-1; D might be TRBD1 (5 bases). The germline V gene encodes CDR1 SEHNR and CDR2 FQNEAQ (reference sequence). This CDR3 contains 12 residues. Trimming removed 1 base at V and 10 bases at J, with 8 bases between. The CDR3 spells CASSLGGREQFF. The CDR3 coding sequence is TGTGCCAGCAGCTTAGGGGGCAGGGAGCAGTTCTTC. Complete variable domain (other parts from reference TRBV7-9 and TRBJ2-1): DTGVSQNPRHKITKRGQNVTFRCDPISEHNRLYWYRQTLGQGPEFLTYFQNEAQLEKSRLLSDRFSAERPKGSFSTLEIQRTEQGDSAMYLCASSLGGREQFFGPGTRLTVL.

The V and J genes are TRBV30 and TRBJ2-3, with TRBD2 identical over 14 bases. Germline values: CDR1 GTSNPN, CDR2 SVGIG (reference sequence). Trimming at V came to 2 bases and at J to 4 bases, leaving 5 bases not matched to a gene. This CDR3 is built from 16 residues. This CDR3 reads CAWSSGLAGVADTQYF. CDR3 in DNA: TGTGCCTGGAGTTCGGGACTAGCGGGGGTTGCAGATACGCAGTATTTT.

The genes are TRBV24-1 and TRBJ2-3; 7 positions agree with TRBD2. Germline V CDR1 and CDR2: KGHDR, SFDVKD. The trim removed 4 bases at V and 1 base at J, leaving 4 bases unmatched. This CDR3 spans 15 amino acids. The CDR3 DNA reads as TGTGCCACCAGTGACCGTACTAGCGGCACAGATACGCAGTATTTT. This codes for CATSDRTSGTDTQYF.

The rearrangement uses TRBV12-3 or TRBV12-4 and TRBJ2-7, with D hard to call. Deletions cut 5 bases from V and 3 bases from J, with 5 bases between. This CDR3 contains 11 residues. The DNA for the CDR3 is TGTGCCAGCAGTCCCAACTACGAGCAGTACGTC. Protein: CASSPNYEQYV.

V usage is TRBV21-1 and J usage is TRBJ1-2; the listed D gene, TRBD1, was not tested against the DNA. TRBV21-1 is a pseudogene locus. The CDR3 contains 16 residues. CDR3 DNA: TGTGCCAGCAGCCCCCCGCGCCAGGGGGCTGTGGATGGCTACACCTTC. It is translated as CASSPPRQGAVDGYTF.

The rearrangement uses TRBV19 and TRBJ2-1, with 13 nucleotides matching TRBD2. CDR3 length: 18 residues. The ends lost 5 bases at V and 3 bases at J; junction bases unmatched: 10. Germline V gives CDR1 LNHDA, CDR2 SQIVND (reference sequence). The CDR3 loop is CASSPLTSGGTNYNEQFF. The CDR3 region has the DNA TGTGCCAGTAGTCCGCTGACTAGCGGGGGGACCAACTACAATGAGCAGTTCTTC.

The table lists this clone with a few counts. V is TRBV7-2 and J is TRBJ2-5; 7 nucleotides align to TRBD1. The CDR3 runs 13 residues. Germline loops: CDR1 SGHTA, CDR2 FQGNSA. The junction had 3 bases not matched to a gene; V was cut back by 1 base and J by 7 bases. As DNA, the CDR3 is TGTGCCAGCAGCTTAGGGCCAGGGGGGACCCAGTACTTC. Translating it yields CASSLGPGGTQYF.

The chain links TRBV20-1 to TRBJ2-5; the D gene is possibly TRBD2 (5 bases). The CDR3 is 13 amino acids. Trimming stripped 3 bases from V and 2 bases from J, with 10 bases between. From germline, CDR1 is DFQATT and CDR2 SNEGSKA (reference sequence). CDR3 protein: CSASQRPQETQYF. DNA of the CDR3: TGCAGTGCTAGTCAGCGGCCACAAGAGACCCAGTACTTC.

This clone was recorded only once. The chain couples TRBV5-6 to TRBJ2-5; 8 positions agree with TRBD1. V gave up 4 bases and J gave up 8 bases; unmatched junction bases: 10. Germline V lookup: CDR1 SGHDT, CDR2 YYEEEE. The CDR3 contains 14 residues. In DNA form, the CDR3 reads TGTGCCAGCAGCCCACAGGGGGGACGTAGAACCCAGTACTTC. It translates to CASSPQGGRRTQYF.

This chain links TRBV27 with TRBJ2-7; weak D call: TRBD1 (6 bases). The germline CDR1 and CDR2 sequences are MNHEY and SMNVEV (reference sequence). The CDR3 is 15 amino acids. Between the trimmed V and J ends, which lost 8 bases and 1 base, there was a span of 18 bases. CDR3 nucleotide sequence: TGTGCCAGCGGACCCCCCAGGGGTTTGTCCTACGAGCAGTACTTC. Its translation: CASGPPRGLSYEQYF.

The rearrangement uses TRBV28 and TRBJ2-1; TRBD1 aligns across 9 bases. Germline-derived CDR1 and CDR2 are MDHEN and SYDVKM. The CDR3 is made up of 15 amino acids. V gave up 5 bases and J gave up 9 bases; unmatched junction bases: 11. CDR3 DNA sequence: TGTGCCAGCAGTAAGGTGGCGGGACAGGGATTTGAGCAGTTCTTC. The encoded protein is CASSKVAGQGFEQFF.

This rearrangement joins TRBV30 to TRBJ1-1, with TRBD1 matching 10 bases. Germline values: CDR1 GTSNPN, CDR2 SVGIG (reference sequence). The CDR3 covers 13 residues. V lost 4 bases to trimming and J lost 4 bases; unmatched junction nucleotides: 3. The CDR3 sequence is CAWNGDRGTEAFF. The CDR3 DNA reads TGTGCCTGGAACGGGGACAGGGGCACTGAAGCTTTCTTT.

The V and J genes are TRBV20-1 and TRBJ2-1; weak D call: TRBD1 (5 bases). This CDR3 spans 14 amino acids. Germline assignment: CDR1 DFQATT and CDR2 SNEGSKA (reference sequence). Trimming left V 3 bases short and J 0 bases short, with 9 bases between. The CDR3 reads CSASRGSSYNEQFF. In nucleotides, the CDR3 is TGCAGTGCTAGTAGGGGTTCCTCCTACAATGAGCAGTTCTTC.

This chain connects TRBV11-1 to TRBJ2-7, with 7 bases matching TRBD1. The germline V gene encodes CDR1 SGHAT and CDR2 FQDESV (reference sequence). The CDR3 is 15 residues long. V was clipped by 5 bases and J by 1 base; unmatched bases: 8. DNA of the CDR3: TGTGCCAGCAGCCTAAGACAGGGAAGGTCCTACGAGCAGTACTTC. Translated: CASSLRQGRSYEQYF. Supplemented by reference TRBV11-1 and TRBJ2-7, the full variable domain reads EAEVAQSPRYKITEKSQAVAFWCDPISGHATLYWYRQILGQGPELLVQFQDESVVDDSQLPKDRFSAERLKGVDSTLKIQPAELGDSAMYLCASSLRQGRSYEQYFGPGTRLTVT.

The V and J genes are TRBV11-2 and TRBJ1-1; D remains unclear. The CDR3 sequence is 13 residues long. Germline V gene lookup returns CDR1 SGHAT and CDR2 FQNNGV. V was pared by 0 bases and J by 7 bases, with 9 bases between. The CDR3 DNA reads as TGTGCCAGCAGCTTAGATTCCCCAGGTGAAGCTTTCTTT. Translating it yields CASSLDSPGEAFF.

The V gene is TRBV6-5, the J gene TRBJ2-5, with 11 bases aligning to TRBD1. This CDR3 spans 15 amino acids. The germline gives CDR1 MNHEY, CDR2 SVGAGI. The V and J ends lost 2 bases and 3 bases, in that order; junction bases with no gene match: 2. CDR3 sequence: CASSYGTGGKETQYF. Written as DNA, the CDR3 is TGTGCCAGCAGTTACGGGACAGGGGGAAAAGAGACCCAGTACTTC.

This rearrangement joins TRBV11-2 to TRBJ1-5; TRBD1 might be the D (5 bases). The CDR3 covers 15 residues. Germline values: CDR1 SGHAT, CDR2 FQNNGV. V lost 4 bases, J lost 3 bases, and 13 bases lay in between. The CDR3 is CASSSKSGANQPQHF. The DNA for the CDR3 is TGTGCCAGCAGCTCAAAGAGCGGGGCCAATCAGCCCCAGCATTTT.

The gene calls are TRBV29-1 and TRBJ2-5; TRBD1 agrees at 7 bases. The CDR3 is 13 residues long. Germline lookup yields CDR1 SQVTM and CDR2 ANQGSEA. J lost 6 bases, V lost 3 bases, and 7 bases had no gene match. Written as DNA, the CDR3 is TGCAGCGTTGACCTGAGGGGGCCGAAGACCCAGTACTTC. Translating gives CSVDLRGPKTQYF.